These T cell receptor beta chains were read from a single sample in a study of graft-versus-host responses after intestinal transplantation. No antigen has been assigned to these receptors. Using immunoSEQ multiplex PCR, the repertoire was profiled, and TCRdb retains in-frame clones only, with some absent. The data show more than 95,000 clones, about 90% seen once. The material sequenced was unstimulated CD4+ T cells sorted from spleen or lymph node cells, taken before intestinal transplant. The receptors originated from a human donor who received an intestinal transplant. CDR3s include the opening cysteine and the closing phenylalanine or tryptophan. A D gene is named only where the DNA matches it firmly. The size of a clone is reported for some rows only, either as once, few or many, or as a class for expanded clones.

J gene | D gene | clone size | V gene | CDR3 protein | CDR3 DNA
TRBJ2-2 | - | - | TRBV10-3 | CAINRTRAATGELFF | TGTGCCATCAACCGAACCAGGGCGGCCACCGGGGAGCTGTTTTTT
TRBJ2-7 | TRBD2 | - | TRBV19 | CASSQLAGGSYEQYF | TGTGCCAGTAGTCAACTAGCGGGGGGCTCCTACGAGCAGTACTTC
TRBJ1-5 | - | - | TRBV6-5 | CASRIDSHQPQHF | TGTGCCAGCCGAATTGACAGCCATCAGCCCCAGCATTTT
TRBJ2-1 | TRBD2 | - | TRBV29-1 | CSCGTSGREWRFNEQFF | TGCAGCTGCGGGACTAGCGGGAGGGAATGGAGATTTAATGAGCAGTTCTTC
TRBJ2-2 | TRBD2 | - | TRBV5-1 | CASSLTSGGTGELFF | TGCGCCAGCAGCTTGACTAGCGGGGGCACCGGGGAGCTGTTTTTT
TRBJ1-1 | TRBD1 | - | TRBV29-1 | CSVAGTGNVIAFF | TGCAGCGTTGCCGGGACAGGGAACGTGATCGCTTTCTTT
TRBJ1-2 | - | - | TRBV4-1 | CASSQERGFYGYTF | TGCGCCAGCAGCCAAGAGAGAGGGTTCTATGGCTACACCTTC
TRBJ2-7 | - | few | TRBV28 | CASSLYRAYEQYF | TGTGCCAGCAGTTTATATCGGGCCTACGAGCAGTACTTC
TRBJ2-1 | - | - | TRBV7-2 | CASSLVAGTSYNEQFF | TGTGCCAGCAGCTTAGTTGCGGGGACTTCCTACAATGAGCAGTTCTTC
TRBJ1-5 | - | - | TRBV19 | CASSLRPNQPQHF | TGTGCCAGTAGTTTGAGGCCCAATCAGCCCCAGCATTTT
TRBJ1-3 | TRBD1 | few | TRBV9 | CASSVEGGAKRNTIYF | TGTGCCAGCAGCGTAGAAGGGGGCGCAAAGAGAAACACCATATATTTT
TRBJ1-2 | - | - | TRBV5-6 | CASSLGRGYGYTF | TGTGCCAGCAGCTTGGGCAGGGGTTATGGCTACACCTTC
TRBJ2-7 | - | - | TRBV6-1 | CASGVFSYEQYF | TGTGCCAGTGGCGTTTTTTCCTACGAGCAGTACTTC
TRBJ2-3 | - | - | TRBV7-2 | CASSLGGTFTDTQYF | TGTGCCAGCAGCTTAGGGGGGACTTTCACAGATACGCAGTATTTT